The 29 T cell receptor beta chains reported below all come from one sample, sequenced in a study of OX40 agonist ivuxolimab in advanced cancers. Some clones are missing from TCRdb's copy, which holds only in-frame ones; the method was immunoSEQ multiplex PCR. Of roughly 80,000 clones listed, 90% to 95% are singletons. This sample comprised CD4+ or CD8+ T cells sorted from blood, obtained in a trial of the OX40 agonist ivuxolimab. These receptors were collected from an adult with an advanced solid tumor such as melanoma, head and neck, liver or kidney cancer.

The chain has TRBV18 and TRBJ1-5; tentatively, D is TRBD1 (6 bases). V lost 3 bases and J 0 bases, leaving 12 bases between the germline ends. The CDR3 has 16 residues. The germline V gene has CDR1 KGHSH and CDR2 LQKENI. The CDR3 DNA reads as TGTGCCAGCTCACCGCCGGGACAAAATAGCAATCAGCCCCAGCATTTT. Translated: CASSPPGQNSNQPQHF.

The V and J genes are TRBV5-1 and TRBJ1-2; D is ambiguous. Trimming removed 3 bases at V and 2 bases at J, with 14 bases between. CDR1 and CDR2 from the germline V gene are SGHRS and YFSETQ. The CDR3 runs to 15 residues. Written as DNA, the CDR3 is TGCGCCAGCAGCTCCGCCACTGGGCAGAACTATGGCTACACCTTC. Residues: CASSSATGQNYGYTF.

This clone was counted a single time. The chain recombines TRBV7-9 with TRBJ2-3; 9 nucleotides match TRBD1. Trimming at V came to 2 bases and at J to 4 bases, leaving 10 bases not matched to a gene. This CDR3 is built from 17 residues. CDR1 is SEHNR, CDR2 FQNEAQ, per germline (reference sequence). The CDR3 spells CASSLFEGTGLADTQYF. The CDR3 DNA follows: TGTGCCAGCAGCTTATTCGAGGGGACAGGGTTAGCAGATACGCAGTATTTT.

V is TRBV7-9 and J is TRBJ1-1; D is unresolved. The germline gives CDR1 SEHNR, CDR2 FQNEAQ (reference sequence). V gave up 4 bases and J gave up 1 base, with 13 bases separating them. The CDR3 is made up of 15 amino acids. The CDR3 sequence: CASSSHRDSNTEAFF. Here the CDR3 DNA reads TGTGCCAGCAGCTCACACAGAGATTCGAACACTGAAGCTTTCTTT.

The chain combines TRBV4-3 with TRBJ1-2; maybe TRBD1 (5 bases). The V end was cut by 0 bases, the J end by 4 bases, with 9 bases between. This CDR3 has 14 residues. The germline CDR1 and CDR2 sequences are LGHNA and YSLEER. CDR3 sequence (DNA): TGCGCCAGCAGCCAAGACAGGGTGTCCTATGGCTACACCTTC. Protein product: CASSQDRVSYGYTF.

V usage is TRBV7-2 and J usage is TRBJ2-6; no definite D call. V was shortened by 1 base and J by 0 bases, with 7 bases between the two germline ends. The CDR3 covers 16 residues. Germline CDR1 is SGHTA and CDR2 is FQGNSA. For the CDR3, the DNA is TGTGCCAGCAGCTTAGTACGGGTCTCTGGGGCCAACGTCCTGACTTTC. Encoded protein: CASSLVRVSGANVLTF.

The chain carries TRBV5-1 and TRBJ2-1; 11 bases fit TRBD1. V lost 4 bases and J lost 0; bases outside the gene matches: 3. The CDR3 is 16 amino acids. CDR1 is SGHRS and CDR2 is YFSETQ in the germline V gene. CDR3 region: CASSTGTGGSYNEQFF. DNA for the CDR3: TGCGCCAGCAGCACCGGGACAGGGGGCTCCTACAATGAGCAGTTCTTC.

The CDR3 sequence: CAISVSQGVDEQYF. DNA of the CDR3: TGTGCCATCAGTGTGTCACAGGGCGTCGACGAGCAGTACTTC. The chain combines TRBV10-3 with TRBJ2-7, with D possibly TRBD1 on 6 matching bases. Trimming removed 4 bases from V and 5 bases from J, with 15 bases in between. Germline loops: CDR1 ENHRY, CDR2 SYGVKD. This CDR3 comprises 14 residues.

The chain carries TRBV11-2 and TRBJ2-5; D is unresolved. V was shortened by 4 bases and J by 5 bases, with 14 bases between the two germline ends. The germline CDR1 and CDR2 sequences are SGHAT and FQNNGV. This CDR3 has 14 amino acids. CDR3 residues: CASSSQGLRETQYF. CDR3 sequence (DNA): TGTGCCAGCAGCTCACAAGGCCTCCGGGAGACCCAGTACTTC. The entire variable domain, with the rest obtained from reference TRBV11-2 and TRBJ2-5, is as follows: EAGVAQSPRYKIIEKRQSVAFWCNPISGHATLYWYQQILGQGPKLLIQFQNNGVVDDSQLPKDRFSAERLKGVDSTLKIQPAKLEDSAVYLCASSSQGLRETQYFGPGTRLLVL.

The genes are TRBV4-3 and TRBJ2-1; D is uncertain. Germline loops: CDR1 LGHNA, CDR2 YSLEER. The CDR3 runs 13 residues. Trimming removed 8 bases at V and 0 bases at J, with 8 bases between. The CDR3 DNA reads as TGCGCCAGCGGCTCGAACTCCTACAATGAGCAGTTCTTC. This gives the protein CASGSNSYNEQFF.

V and J are TRBV15 and TRBJ2-5, with 8 nucleotides matching TRBD1. The J segment lost 1 base and the V segment lost 2 bases, leaving 9 bases of the junction unmatched. Germline CDR1 is LNHNV and CDR2 is YYDKDF (reference sequence). The CDR3 runs to 17 residues. The CDR3 here is CATSRRRGPLLQETQYF. Written as DNA, the CDR3 is TGTGCCACCAGCAGACGCAGGGGGCCTCTCCTCCAAGAGACCCAGTACTTC.

The chain uses TRBV7-9 and TRBJ1-3, with D unresolved. The CDR3 is 13 amino acids. Germline V CDR1 and CDR2: SEHNR, FQNEAQ (reference sequence). The germline V and J ends were trimmed by 1 base and 4 bases, with 5 bases remaining between them. The CDR3 loop is CASSLGEGNTIYF. The CDR3 DNA follows: TGTGCCAGCAGCTTAGGGGAGGGAAACACCATATATTTT.

This chain joins TRBV9 and TRBJ2-3, with D tentatively TRBD1 (6 bases). The length of the CDR3 is 15 residues. V lost 0 bases and J lost 1, with 9 bases in between. Germline CDR1 and CDR2: SGDLS and YYNGEE. CDR3 in DNA: TGTGCCAGCAGCGTAGTTGGGGGCGGCACAGATACGCAGTATTTT. This codes for CASSVVGGGTDTQYF.

The rearrangement links TRBV11-3 to TRBJ2-3; D remains unclear. Germline CDR1 and CDR2: SGHNT and YENEEA. This CDR3 spans 14 amino acids. The V end was cut by 0 bases, the J end by 11 bases, with 15 bases between. CDR3 sequence (DNA): TGTGCCAGCAGCTTAGATCGAACCTCGTTAATGCAGTATTTT. Translated: CASSLDRTSLMQYF.

This chain connects TRBV6-5 to TRBJ2-3; D uncertain. CDR1 and CDR2 (germline): MNHEY, SVGAGI. This CDR3 is 15 amino acids long. V was pared by 2 bases and J by 2 bases, with 11 bases between. CDR3 nucleotide sequence: TGTGCCAGCAGTTACGGGCAGGCTAACACAGATACGCAGTATTTT. Its protein is CASSYGQANTDTQYF.

The rearrangement links TRBV29-1 to TRBJ2-7; the D gene is possibly TRBD2 (6 bases). This CDR3 contains 15 residues. The germline V gene has CDR1 SQVTM and CDR2 ANQGSEA. V dropped 5 bases and J dropped 0 bases, with 17 bases sitting between them. The CDR3 region is CSVLRGAGPSYEQYF. In DNA, the CDR3 is TGCAGCGTTCTCCGAGGCGCGGGACCCTCCTACGAGCAGTACTTC.

The chain joins TRBV7-7 to TRBJ1-1, with D possibly being TRBD1 (6 bases). Germline CDR1 SSHAT, CDR2 FNYEAQ (reference sequence). The CDR3 contains 13 residues. The V gene lost 5 bases and the J gene lost 9 bases, with 16 bases spanning the gap. CDR3 DNA sequence: TGTGCCAGCAGCCCCTCGACAGGTGCGAAAGCTTTCTTT. Its protein product is CASSPSTGAKAFF.

The V and J genes are TRBV28 and TRBJ2-1; D uncertain. This CDR3 contains 14 residues. V lost 5 bases and J lost 1, with 9 bases in between. Germline assignment: CDR1 MDHEN and CDR2 SYDVKM. The CDR3 nucleotides read TGTGCCAGCAGTAATTCGGGTTCCTACAATGAGCAGTTCTTC. Its translation is CASSNSGSYNEQFF. Full variable domain (missing parts from reference TRBV28 and TRBJ2-1): DVKVTQSSRYLVKRTGEKVFLECVQDMDHENMFWYRQDPGLGLRLIYFSYDVKMKEKGDIPEGYSVSREKKERFSLILESASTNQTSMYLCASSNSGSYNEQFFGPGTRLTVL.

The genes are TRBV10-3 and TRBJ2-5, with TRBD1 matching 9 bases. CDR1 ENHRY and CDR2 SYGVKD come from the germline V gene. V lost 2 bases to trimming and J lost 0 bases; unmatched junction nucleotides: 1. The CDR3 spans 15 residues. The DNA for the CDR3 is TGTGCCATCAGTGAGGGGACAGGGAACCAAGAGACCCAGTACTTC. Protein sequence: CAISEGTGNQETQYF.

V usage is TRBV25-1 and J usage is TRBJ1-6; no firm D call. The CDR3 covers 13 residues. Germline V gene data show CDR1 as MGHDK and CDR2 as SYGVNS. V was trimmed by 6 bases and J by 4 bases, leaving 7 bases between them. CDR3 bases: TGTGCCAGCAGCGGGGATTATAATTCACCCCTCCACTTT. This translates into CASSGDYNSPLHF.

This chain joins TRBV19 and TRBJ2-7; D might be TRBD1 (6 bases). V was clipped by 4 bases and J by 0 bases, with 16 bases between them. Germline V gives CDR1 LNHDA, CDR2 SQIVND (reference sequence). CDR3 length: 16 amino acids. The CDR3 bases are TGTGCCAGTAGTAGTGCCGGACAGCTGAGCTCCTACGAGCAGTACTTC. As protein: CASSSAGQLSSYEQYF.

The V and J genes are TRBV2 and TRBJ2-1; D assignment may be TRBD1 or TRBD2 (5 bases each). The V end lost 7 bases, the J end lost 5 bases, and 12 bases lay between the germline ends. CDR3 size: 13 residues. CDR1 SNHLY and CDR2 FYNNEI come from the germline V gene. CDR3: CASTRDGNNEQFF. CDR3 DNA sequence: TGTGCCAGCACCCGGGACGGAAACAATGAGCAGTTCTTC.

The rearrangement joins TRBV11-3 to TRBJ2-7; the match to TRBD1 covers 8 bases. CDR3 length: 13 amino acids. Germline V CDR1 and CDR2: SGHNT, YENEEA. The V and J ends lost 5 bases and 2 bases, in that order; junction bases with no gene match: 2. The CDR3 loop is CASSPGQAYEQYF. In nucleotides, the CDR3 is TGTGCCAGCAGCCCGGGACAGGCCTACGAGCAGTACTTC.

The J gene is TRBJ2-7, the V gene TRBV27; a weak D match, TRBD2 (6 bases). This CDR3 has 15 residues. Trimming shortened V by 1 base and J by 2 bases, and 12 bases separated the two germline ends. Germline values: CDR1 MNHEY, CDR2 SMNVEV (reference sequence). The CDR3 region is CASSLLAANTYEQYF. DNA of the CDR3: TGTGCCAGCAGTTTATTAGCGGCTAACACCTACGAGCAGTACTTC.

The CDR3 nucleotides are TGCGCCAGCAGCTTCTTCGAGGCGAGAGGAGGCACAGATACGCAGTATTTT. Its translation: CASSFFEARGGTDTQYF. The chain employs TRBV5-1 and TRBJ2-3; D call uncertain. V lost 2 bases and J 1 base, leaving 17 bases between the germline ends. In germline, CDR1 is SGHRS, CDR2 YFSETQ. The CDR3 spans 17 residues.

The chain employs TRBV30 and TRBJ1-4, with D tentatively TRBD1 (5 bases). This CDR3 comprises 14 residues. V was cut by 0 bases and J by 8 bases, with 13 bases left in between. CDR1 is GTSNPN and CDR2 is SVGIG in the germline V gene (reference sequence). The CDR3 nucleotides read TGTGCCTGGAGTGTGAGCAGGGTCTACGAAAAACTGTTTTTT. Translation: CAWSVSRVYEKLFF.

The chain combines TRBV6-5 with TRBJ1-2; D possibly corresponds to TRBD1 (6 bases). V was clipped by 6 bases and J by 4 bases, with 12 bases between them. The CDR3 totals 13 residues. From germline, CDR1 is MNHEY and CDR2 SVGAGI. The CDR3 reads CASSTGGGYGYTF. Here the CDR3 DNA reads TGTGCCAGCAGCACTGGAGGGGGCTATGGCTACACCTTC.

The chain is built from TRBV19 and TRBJ2-7, with 7 bases fitting TRBD1. This CDR3 region has 18 residues. Germline-derived CDR1 and CDR2 are LNHDA and SQIVND (reference sequence). The junction had 16 bases not matched to a gene; V was cut back by 3 bases and J by 2 bases. The CDR3 loop is CASSMSSGTVRIPYEQYF. The CDR3 DNA sequence: TGTGCCAGTAGTATGTCTTCCGGGACAGTCAGAATACCCTACGAGCAGTACTTC.

V is TRBV19 and J is TRBJ2-1, with D perhaps matching TRBD2 (6 bases). Trimming removed 2 bases at V and 8 bases at J, with 7 bases between. The CDR3 contains 12 residues. The germline gives CDR1 LNHDA, CDR2 SQIVND (reference sequence). The CDR3 reads CASSIWGDEQFF. The CDR3 DNA reads TGTGCCAGTAGTATATGGGGGGATGAGCAGTTCTTC.